This TCR beta chain was found in a study of cytomegalovirus exposure and HLA in healthy donors. Germline V gene lookup returns CDR1 LGHNA and CDR2 YSLEER. The germline V and J ends were trimmed by 4 bases and 5 bases, with 17 bases remaining between them. The CDR3 spans 16 residues. The PCR used 60 Vbeta and 13 Jbeta primers. Repertoires were generated with immunoSEQ multiplex PCR, while TCRdb's copy carries only in-frame clones and drops some. The sample holds around 140,000 clones; roughly 70% are singletons and the top ten take approximately 4%. This TCR was sampled from a man between 45 and 60 years old in good health and CMV-seropositive. J is TRBJ2-2 and V is TRBV4-3, with D maybe TRBD2 (6 bases). Sequencing used PBMCs. This chain's CDR3 is CASSLGLLGLTGELFF. CDR3 sequence (DNA): TGCGCCAGCAGCCTGGGACTTCTTGGACTGACCGGGGAGCTGTTTTTT.